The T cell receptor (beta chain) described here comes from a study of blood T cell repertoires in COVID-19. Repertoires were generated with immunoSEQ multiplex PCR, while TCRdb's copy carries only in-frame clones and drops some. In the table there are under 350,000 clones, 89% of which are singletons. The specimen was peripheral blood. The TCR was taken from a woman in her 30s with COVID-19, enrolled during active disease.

For the CDR3, the DNA is TGCGCCAGCAGCCAAGATCCTGGGCTTGAAGCTTTCTTT. It is translated as CASSQDPGLEAFF. This rearrangement joins TRBV4-1 to TRBJ1-1; no clear D. Trimming stripped 0 bases from V and 7 bases from J, with 9 bases between. This CDR3 has 13 residues. The germline V gene has CDR1 MGHRA and CDR2 YSYEKL.